The rows below give T cell receptor beta chains drawn from one sample of a study of spatial heterogeneity in lung cancer. TCRdb independently ran MiXCR on the 5' RACE reads; one entry per CDR3 protein. The sample lists roughly 2,600 distinct CDR3 sequences, 10% to 14% occurring once. The source material was lung tumor tissue, sampled at surgery. These receptor sequences come from a male donor with early-stage non-small cell lung cancer. Both conserved end residues are part of each CDR3.

TRBV10-3	TRBJ2-7	15	CAIRPTGGEAYEQYF
TRBV3-1	TRBJ2-2	11	CASSRVGELFF
TRBV13	TRBJ2-1	15	CASTPDGPSYNEQFF
TRBV4-3	TRBJ2-5	13	CASSQDVSETQYF
TRBV4-1	TRBJ1-6	16	CASSRARTGVNSPLHF
TRBV20-1	TRBJ1-6	13	CSVLEQLNSPLHF
TRBV7-9	TRBJ1-1	13	CASSEREDTEAFF
TRBV15	TRBJ2-1	13	CATSRPGLAEQFF
TRBV4-2	TRBJ2-1	14	CASSRGGGPEEQFF
TRBV30	TRBJ2-3	18	CASATGTALGGPTDTQYF
TRBV10-3	TRBJ2-5	15	CAISRTSGGRETQYF
TRBV7-2	TRBJ1-5	13	CASSLWRDQPQHF
TRBV20-1	TRBJ2-1	18	CSAQGLAGGPQLYNEQFF
TRBV6-2/TRBV6-3	TRBJ1-5	15	CAADRGDSSNQPQHF
TRBV6-5	TRBJ2-4	20	CASSSRGPMASGGQKNIQYF
TRBV7-9	TRBJ1-2	15	CASSLVGGGPYGYTF
TRBV6-5	TRBJ2-5	16	CASSYEAGVPRETQYF
TRBV6-5	TRBJ1-1	15	CASSYSGHRGTEAFF
TRBV18	TRBJ2-2	13	CASSPSGTGELFF
TRBV9	TRBJ1-4	15	CASSPRRGESEKLFF
TRBV6-5	TRBJ2-3	15	CASSYTGRTGDTQYF
TRBV5-6	TRBJ1-4	14	CASSWGKGKEKLFF
TRBV7-2	TRBJ2-4	17	CASSLGGAIRVQGIQYF
TRBV28	TRBJ2-4	12	CASKGRQNIQYF
TRBV28	TRBJ2-3	15	CASSFSGDSTDTQYF
TRBV28	TRBJ1-2	13	CASSLQGGNGYTF
TRBV29-1	TRBJ2-1	18	CSVEDLGRLVLPYNEQFF
TRBV5-1	TRBJ1-1	14	CASSWTETNTEAFF
TRBV29-1	TRBJ1-2	10	CSVEIYGYTF
TRBV6-5	TRBJ2-7	13	CASSPGLLGEQYF
TRBV20-1	TRBJ2-5	14	CSAALGQAQETQYF
TRBV9	TRBJ1-1	11	CASSPLVQAFF
TRBV7-2	TRBJ2-7	17	CASSLLAGSWSSYEQYF
TRBV19	TRBJ2-2	15	CASSMGTGATGELFF
TRBV4-3	TRBJ2-5	16	CASSQVNRGWGETQYF
TRBV5-1	TRBJ1-2	13	CASSSLTEIGYTF
TRBV11-2	TRBJ2-3	15	CASSLDLAPPRTQYF
TRBV2	TRBJ2-7	14	CASSFRLALYEQYF
TRBV29-1	TRBJ2-7	12	CSVESESYEQYF